Below, 9 T cell receptor beta chains from the same sample are listed, as sequenced in a study of Graves' ophthalmopathy and Graves' hyperthyroidism. CDR3 regions of TCR beta were amplified from RNA transcripts. Second-round multiplex PCR came after a first-round RT-PCR that employed HTBI primers. In TCRdb, the multiplex PCR reads were re-called with MiXCR into one record per CDR3 protein. This table has fewer than 400,000 distinct CDR3 sequences, approximately 16% appearing once. The sample consisted of peripheral blood. The receptors originated from a woman between 18 and 30 years old with Graves' ophthalmopathy.

The genes are TRBV11-2 and TRBJ2-5; 11 positions agree with TRBD2. Germline V gene data show CDR1 as SGHAT and CDR2 as FQNNGV. This CDR3 is built from 17 residues. The V and J ends lost 4 bases and 1 base, in that order; junction bases with no gene match: 8. This CDR3 is CASSWRAGTSGQETQYF. The CDR3 DNA reads TGTGCCAGCAGCTGGCGGGCCGGGACTAGCGGCCAAGAGACCCAGTACTTC.

The chain is built from TRBV12-3 or TRBV12-4 and TRBJ1-1; 8 bases fit TRBD1. CDR3 length: 14 amino acids. V shed 8 bases, J shed 7 bases, and the junction held 12 bases outside the gene matches. CDR3 loop: CASGSGGGRGEAFF. In DNA form, the CDR3 reads TGTGCCAGCGGGTCAGGGGGCGGAAGAGGTGAAGCTTTCTTT.

The sample holds many counts of this clonotype. The CDR3 reads CASSLFPLRGSYEQYF. The CDR3 DNA reads as TGTGCCAGCAGTTTATTCCCGCTCCGGGGATCCTACGAGCAGTACTTC. The V call is TRBV27, the J call TRBJ2-7, with D maybe TRBD2 (5 bases). Trimming shortened V by 1 base and J by 1 base, and 14 bases separated the two germline ends. The CDR3 loop spans 16 amino acids. Germline CDR1 and CDR2: MNHEY and SMNVEV (reference sequence).

J is TRBJ2-7 and V is TRBV20-1; D remains unclear. Trimming stripped 1 base from V and 3 bases from J, with 16 bases between. This CDR3 has 15 residues. Germline V gene sequence: CDR1 DFQATT, CDR2 SNEGSKA (reference sequence). CDR3 coding DNA: TGCAGTGCTAGAGGGCCTTCCGGGCCGATCTACGAGCAGTACTTC. The encoded protein is CSARGPSGPIYEQYF.

This clonotype was picked up many times. The J gene is TRBJ2-7, the V gene TRBV7-6; tentatively, D is TRBD2 (5 bases). With 1 base removed from V and 3 bases from J, the gap between germline ends came to 10 bases. In germline, CDR1 is SGHVS, CDR2 FNYEAQ. This CDR3 contains 14 residues. The CDR3 protein is CASSLGLRVYEQYF. The CDR3 DNA is TGTGCCAGCAGCTTAGGACTGAGGGTCTACGAGCAGTACTTC.

In its sample, this clonotype was seen many times. V usage is TRBV7-2 and J usage is TRBJ2-2; D gene ambiguous. Trimming took 5 bases from V and 4 from J, leaving 11 bases between them. CDR1 and CDR2 from the germline V gene are SGHTA and FQGNSA. CDR3 length: 14 residues. CDR3 sequence reads: CASSRNGVTGELFF. CDR3 nucleotide sequence: TGTGCCAGCAGCCGGAATGGAGTCACCGGGGAGCTGTTTTTT.

This clonotype has a count of ten or more. V gene TRBV15 combines with J gene TRBJ1-5; 9 nucleotides align to TRBD1. The junction had 6 bases not matched to a gene; V was cut back by 0 bases and J by 0 bases. The CDR3 contains 18 residues. The germline V gene has CDR1 LNHNV and CDR2 YYDKDF (reference sequence). The CDR3 reads CATSRDDWTGASNQPQHF. CDR3 in DNA: TGTGCCACCAGCAGAGATGACTGGACAGGGGCTAGCAATCAGCCCCAGCATTTT.

This clonotype was counted at least ten times. The chain couples TRBV24-1 to TRBJ2-2; D is unresolved. Deletions cut 1 base from V and 3 bases from J, with 5 bases between. This CDR3 has 14 amino acids. CDR1 is KGHDR, CDR2 SFDVKD, per germline. This CDR3 reads CATSDFTDTGELFF. DNA for the CDR3: TGTGCCACCAGTGATTTTACGGACACCGGGGAGCTGTTTTTT.

Many counts were recorded for this clonotype. The rearrangement joins TRBV6-2 or TRBV6-3 to TRBJ1-5; D gene uncertain. V was trimmed by 0 bases and J by 6 bases, leaving 9 bases between them. CDR1 and CDR2 (germline): MNHEY, SVGEGT. This CDR3 is 14 amino acids long. The CDR3 region has the DNA TGTGCCAGCAGTTACTCGTGGCAGCCTCAGCCCCAGCATTTT. Encoded protein: CASSYSWQPQPQHF.